The following is a T cell receptor (beta chain) sequence with its context. Its antigen is currently unknown. The source of the sample is a study of T cell responses to AZD1222 COVID-19 vaccine. Across the whole study: Second-dose intervals near 4 or 12 weeks were combined.

The CDR3 has 14 amino acids. CDR1 and CDR2 from the germline V gene are SGHRS and YFSETQ. The trim removed 2 bases at V and 3 bases at J, leaving 4 bases unmatched. Measured with immunoSEQ multiplex PCR; TCRdb has only the in-frame clones, and not every one. The sample carries over 130,000 clones, 89% recorded once. Study-level findings and limits: CD4 TCRs linked to vaccination spanned spike, dominating at 160-218 and 743-854. Nearly half of spike-specific TCRs reportedly target variant regions that are unmutated in the B.1.351 and B.1.1.7 variants.

The chain couples TRBV5-1 to TRBJ2-5; 7 bases line up with TRBD1. The sequencing here drew on peripheral blood, taken on day 0 of AZD1222 vaccination. The sequence was obtained from an adult in good health. In DNA form, the CDR3 reads TGCGCCAGCAGCTTAAAGACAGGGAAAGAGACCCAGTACTTC. Its protein product is CASSLKTGKETQYF.